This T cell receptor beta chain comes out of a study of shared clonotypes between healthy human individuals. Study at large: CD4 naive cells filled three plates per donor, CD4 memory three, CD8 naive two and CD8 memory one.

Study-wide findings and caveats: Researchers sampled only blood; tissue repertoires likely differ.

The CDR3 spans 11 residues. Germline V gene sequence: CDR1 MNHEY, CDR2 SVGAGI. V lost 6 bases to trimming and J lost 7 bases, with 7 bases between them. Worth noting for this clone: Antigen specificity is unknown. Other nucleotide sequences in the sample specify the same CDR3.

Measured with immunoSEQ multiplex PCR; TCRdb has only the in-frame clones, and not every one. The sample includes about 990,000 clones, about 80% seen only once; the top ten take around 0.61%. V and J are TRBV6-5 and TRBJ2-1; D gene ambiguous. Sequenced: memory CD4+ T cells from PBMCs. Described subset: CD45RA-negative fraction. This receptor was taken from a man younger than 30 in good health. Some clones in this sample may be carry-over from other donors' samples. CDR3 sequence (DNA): TGTGCCAGCAGCCTAGGGAATGAGCAGTTCTTC. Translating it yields CASSLGNEQFF.